These T cell receptor beta chains were read from a single sample in a study of shared clonotypes between healthy human individuals. Using immunoSEQ multiplex PCR, the repertoire was profiled, and TCRdb retains in-frame clones only, with some absent. The sample yields about 2 million clones, about 95% seen once. The sample was naive CD8+ T cells sorted from blood. The receptors shown here come from a young man in good health. Both conserved end residues are part of each CDR3. D genes are given only for firm matches. The listing skips clone size in some rows; elsewhere it reads once, few, many or a size class.

d_gene	v_gene	j_gene	len	abundance	CDR3aa	CDR3nt
-	TRBV11-2	TRBJ2-7	12	-	CASSLPSYEQYF	TGTGCCAGCAGCTTACCGAGCTACGAGCAGTACTTC
-	TRBV4-1	TRBJ1-6	15	-	CASSQDRSVDSPLHF	TGCGCCAGCAGCCAAGATCGGTCCGTCGATTCACCCCTCCACTTT
-	TRBV11-2	TRBJ1-2	15	-	CASSTGPGGNYGYTF	TGTGCCAGCAGCACAGGCCCGGGGGGAAACTATGGCTACACCTTC
-	TRBV25-1	TRBJ1-1	13	-	CASSAVLGTEAFF	TGTGCCAGCAGTGCTGTTTTGGGCACTGAAGCTTTCTTT
-	TRBV7-6	TRBJ2-7	13	-	CASSLRRGYEQYF	TGTGCCAGCAGCTTAAGGAGGGGCTACGAGCAGTACTTC
-	TRBV11-2	TRBJ2-2	14	-	CASSFGSNTGELFF	TGTGCCAGCAGCTTCGGGTCCAACACCGGGGAGCTGTTTTTT
TRBD2	TRBV6-5	TRBJ2-7	16	-	CASSYSALAGDYEQYF	TGTGCCAGCAGTTACTCCGCACTAGCGGGGGATTACGAGCAGTACTTC
-	TRBV30	TRBJ2-3	13	-	CAWSWGAGDTQYF	TGTGCCTGGAGTTGGGGGGCAGGAGATACGCAGTATTTT
TRBD2	TRBV18	TRBJ2-7	14	-	CASSSTSGTYEQYF	TGTGCCAGCTCATCGACTAGCGGGACCTACGAGCAGTACTTC
-	TRBV19	TRBJ1-2	15	-	CASRGRGGKNYGYTF	TGTGCCAGTAGGGGTCGGGGGGGTAAGAACTATGGCTACACCTTC
-	TRBV7-8	TRBJ1-3	14	few	CASSLSGPGNTIYF	TGTGCCAGCAGCTTATCTGGACCCGGAAACACCATATATTTT
TRBD1	TRBV7-6	TRBJ1-2	14	-	CSVPGTATNYGYTF	TGTTCTGTACCGGGGACAGCGACTAACTATGGCTACACCTTC
TRBD2	TRBV6-4	TRBJ2-5	18	-	CASSAATSGARSQETQYF	TGTGCCAGCAGTGCCGCCACTAGCGGGGCACGGTCCCAAGAGACCCAGTACTTC
-	TRBV7-8	TRBJ2-7	15	-	CASSFSALAVYEQYF	TGTGCCAGCAGCTTTTCTGCACTAGCCGTCTACGAGCAGTACTTC
TRBD2	TRBV4-1	TRBJ2-3	18	-	CASSQVPPGTSGTDTQYF	TGCGCCAGCAGCCAAGTTCCCCCCGGGACTAGCGGCACAGATACGCAGTATTTT
-	TRBV6-5	TRBJ2-2	15	-	CASSSRDTFTGELFF	TGTGCCAGCAGCTCACGGGACACCTTCACCGGGGAGCTGTTTTTT
-	TRBV30	TRBJ1-4	15	-	CAWSVDQVRFGELFF	TGTGCCTGGAGTGTCGACCAGGTTAGATTCGGGGAACTGTTTTTT
TRBD1	TRBV5-5	TRBJ2-7	13	-	CASSYRDSNEQYF	TGTGCCAGCAGCTACCGGGACAGCAACGAGCAGTACTTC
TRBD1	TRBV7-2	TRBJ2-1	14	-	CASSPGQGWDEQFF	TGTGCCAGCAGCCCCGGACAGGGTTGGGATGAGCAGTTCTTC
-	TRBV9	TRBJ2-7	15	-	CASSLSPAGTYEQYF	TGTGCCAGCAGCCTCTCCCCAGCGGGCACCTACGAGCAGTACTTC
TRBD1	TRBV28	TRBJ1-5	16	-	CASSRQGANGNQPQHF	TGTGCCAGCAGTCGACAGGGGGCTAACGGCAATCAGCCCCAGCATTTT
-	TRBV21-1	TRBJ2-3	13	once	CASSRGSGDTQYF	TGTGCCAGCAGCCGCGGGAGTGGAGATACGCAGTATTTT
-	TRBV6-5	TRBJ1-2	15	-	CASSYIRGRSYGYTF	TGTGCCAGCAGTTACATCCGGGGGCGCAGCTATGGCTACACCTTC
-	TRBV4-1	TRBJ2-5	14	-	CASSHYTEQETQYF	TGCGCCAGCAGCCATTACACAGAACAAGAGACCCAGTACTTC
TRBD1	TRBV19	TRBJ2-2	15	-	CASKWDRGNTGELFF	TGTGCCAGTAAGTGGGACAGGGGGAACACCGGGGAGCTGTTTTTT
-	TRBV7-9	TRBJ1-1	16	-	CASSLRLGEPKAEAFF	TGTGCCAGCAGCCTAAGGCTAGGTGAGCCCAAGGCTGAAGCTTTCTTT
-	TRBV5-1	TRBJ2-7	17	-	CASSSGGASTPTYEQYF	TGCGCCAGCAGCTCCGGGGGAGCTTCCACGCCAACCTACGAGCAGTACTTC
-	TRBV7-3	TRBJ2-3	13	-	CASSSYTSDTQYF	TGTGCCAGCAGCTCCTATACCTCAGATACGCAGTATTTT
-	TRBV29-1	TRBJ2-4	15	-	CSVEGTEVGKNIQYF	TGCAGCGTTGAAGGGACAGAGGTCGGCAAAAACATTCAGTACTTC
-	TRBV7-9	TRBJ1-6	16	-	CASSSRRDGIYSPLHF	TGTGCCAGCAGCTCCCGGCGGGACGGTATATATTCACCCCTCCACTTT
-	TRBV7-9	TRBJ1-4	15	-	CASSSNRGISEKLFF	TGTGCCAGCAGCTCAAATCGTGGGATATCGGAAAAACTGTTTTTT
-	TRBV11-3	TRBJ2-2	13	-	CASSSPNTGELFF	TGTGCCAGCAGCTCCCCAAACACCGGGGAGCTGTTTTTT
-	TRBV11-2	TRBJ2-5	13	once	CASSLWLEETQYF	TGTGCCAGCAGCTTATGGCTAGAGGAGACCCAGTACTTC
-	TRBV6-6	TRBJ1-6	16	-	CASSYSVLSYNSPLHF	TGTGCCAGCAGTTACTCGGTTCTCTCCTATAATTCACCCCTCCACTTT
TRBD1	TRBV11-3	TRBJ1-3	14	few	CASSPTGDGNTIYF	TGTGCCAGCAGCCCAACAGGGGATGGAAACACCATATATTTT
TRBD1	TRBV30	TRBJ2-1	15	-	CAWSLGQGVYNEQFF	TGTGCCTGGAGTCTAGGACAGGGGGTTTACAATGAGCAGTTCTTC
-	TRBV4-1	TRBJ2-7	15	-	CASSNVAAPHVEQYF	TGCGCCAGCAGCAATGTGGCGGCCCCGCATGTTGAGCAGTACTTC
-	TRBV4-1	TRBJ1-2	14	few	CASSQEPTNYGYTF	TGCGCCAGCAGCCAAGAACCCACTAACTATGGCTACACCTTC
-	TRBV6-5	TRBJ1-5	13	-	CASSYTSGSGQHF	TGTGCCAGCAGTTACACTTCAGGGAGCGGCCAGCATTTT
-	TRBV5-1	TRBJ2-7	13	-	CASSLGHSYEQYF	TGCGCCAGCAGCTTGGGGCACTCCTACGAGCAGTACTTC
-	TRBV27	TRBJ1-2	17	-	CASSLSAGLGIISGYTF	TGTGCCAGCAGTTTATCTGCAGGGTTAGGAATTATTAGTGGCTACACCTTC
TRBD1	TRBV7-8	TRBJ2-2	15	once	CASSSGQGSTGELFF	TGTGCCAGCAGCTCGGGACAGGGGAGCACCGGGGAGCTGTTTTTT
TRBD2	TRBV5-4	TRBJ2-5	17	-	CASSLAGSGRAGETQYF	TGTGCCAGCAGCTTGGCGGGTAGCGGGAGGGCCGGGGAGACCCAGTACTTC
TRBD1	TRBV19	TRBJ2-7	13	-	CASSPGTVYEQYF	TGTGCCAGTAGCCCAGGGACAGTTTACGAGCAGTACTTC
TRBD1	TRBV10-3	TRBJ2-2	15	-	CAIEPGTGGEGELFF	TGTGCCATCGAACCCGGGACAGGGGGCGAAGGGGAGCTGTTTTTT
-	TRBV9	TRBJ1-1	14	-	CASSVAGENTEAFF	TGTGCCAGCAGCGTAGCAGGGGAGAACACTGAAGCTTTCTTT
-	TRBV6-6	TRBJ1-2	12	few	CAMLDSNYGYTF	TGTGCCATGCTAGACAGTAACTATGGCTACACCTTC
-	TRBV5-6	TRBJ2-1	13	-	CASSLALPNEQFF	TGTGCCAGCAGCTTGGCGCTGCCTAATGAGCAGTTCTTC
-	TRBV30	TRBJ1-3	12	-	CAWDISGNTIYF	TGTGCCTGGGACATCTCTGGAAACACCATATATTTT
-	TRBV4-3	TRBJ2-3	13	-	CASSQDLYYTQYF	TGCGCCAGCAGCCAGGACCTTTACTATACGCAGTATTTT
-	TRBV6-6	TRBJ2-2	16	-	CASSKTGTEMTGELFF	TGTGCCTCTAGCAAAACCGGGACTGAGATGACCGGGGAGCTGTTTTTT
TRBD1	TRBV27	TRBJ1-2	13	few	CASSFGQGYGYTF	TGTGCCAGCAGTTTCGGACAGGGCTATGGCTACACCTTC
-	TRBV27	TRBJ2-5	16	-	CASSLYPPAVGETQYF	TGTGCCAGCAGTTTATACCCCCCCGCGGTAGGAGAGACCCAGTACTTC
-	TRBV18	TRBJ1-1	15	-	CASSPGGAGWTEAFF	TGTGCCAGCTCACCAGGGGGCGCAGGATGGACTGAAGCTTTCTTT
-	TRBV7-9	TRBJ1-4	14	-	CASSLSGDGVKLFF	TGTGCCAGCAGCTTATCAGGGGACGGGGTAAAACTGTTTTTT
-	TRBV10-2	TRBJ2-3	16	-	CASSEGAYRLTDTQYF	TGCGCCAGCAGTGAGGGAGCTTACAGACTCACAGATACGCAGTATTTT
-	TRBV7-8	TRBJ2-7	13	few	CASSSEANYEQYF	TGTGCCAGCAGCTCAGAGGCTAACTACGAGCAGTACTTC
-	TRBV13	TRBJ1-4	12	-	CASSLGGEKLFF	TGTGCCAGCAGCCTTGGGGGGGAAAAACTGTTTTTT